These 20 T cell receptor beta chains were all obtained from the same sample, sequenced in a study of T cell clonality in common variable immunodeficiency. Repertoires were generated with immunoSEQ multiplex PCR, while TCRdb's copy carries only in-frame clones and drops some. Reported are 30,000 to 40,000 clones, none seen only once; the ten largest carry approximately 9.8%. The sample comprised peripheral blood mononuclear cells. These receptors were obtained from a person aged 18 to 75 in good health.

This clone occurred many times. The read falls 3 residues short of the CDR3 end, and the missing part is taken from the germline J gene. The V gene is TRBV5-4, the J gene TRBJ2-4, with no clear D. The CDR3 loop spans 9 amino acids. CDR1 is SGHNT, CDR2 YYREEE, per germline (reference sequence). V lost 10 bases, J lost 6 bases, and 5 bases lay in between. Incomplete CDR3 DNA: TGTGCCTACGGAAACATT. This translates into CAYGNI. The entire CDR3 protein is CAYGNIQYF.

In this sample, this clone turned up many times. With the read ending 3 residues before the CDR3 end, the germline J gene is used to fill in that end. This chain connects TRBV2 to TRBJ1-4, with D hard to call. V lost 11 bases, J lost 4 bases, and 11 bases lay in between. The CDR3 is 12 amino acids. Germline V gene sequence: CDR1 SNHLY, CDR2 FYNNEI. The CDR3 region is CAGLRSNEKLFF. Incomplete CDR3 DNA: TGTGCCGGACTGAGGAGTAATGAAAAA.

This clone was recorded many times. From the germline J gene comes the end of the CDR3, since the read stops 3 residues before it. The chain carries TRBV20-1 and TRBJ2-5, with 9 bases aligning to TRBD2. The J segment lost 5 bases and the V segment lost 7 bases, leaving 8 bases of the junction unmatched. CDR1 and CDR2 from the germline V gene are DFQATT and SNEGSKA (reference sequence). The CDR3 consists of 13 residues. CDR3 region: CSVWREGRETQYF. CDR3 bases read: TGCAGTGTATGGCGGGAGGGCCGGGAGACC.

This clone was recorded many times. The CDR3 end lies 3 residues beyond the end of the read and is filled in from the germline J gene. The gene calls are TRBV20-1 and TRBJ1-2, with TRBD1 matching over 11 bases. Looked up from germline, CDR1 is DFQATT and CDR2 is SNEGSKA (reference sequence). The CDR3 covers 12 residues. The junction had 3 bases not matched to a gene; V was cut back by 5 bases and J by 7 bases. The sequenced CDR3 bases are TGCAGTGCTTCCGGGACAGGGGGTGGC. It encodes CSASGTGGG. The entire CDR3 sequence reads CSASGTGGGYTF.

In the case of this clone: The read ends 3 residues before the CDR3 terminus; that terminus is restored from the germline J gene. This chain links TRBV2 with TRBJ2-4, with 8 bases that match TRBD2. Per germline, CDR1 SNHLY and CDR2 FYNNEI. The V and J ends lost 3 bases and 5 bases, in that order; junction bases with no gene match: 6. The CDR3 runs 15 residues. The sequenced CDR3 bases are TGTGCCAGCAGTGACAGTGCGGGGGGCCAAAACATT. Its protein product is CASSDSAGGQNI. The entire CDR3 reads CASSDSAGGQNIQYF. The entire variable domain, with the rest obtained from reference TRBV2 and TRBJ2-4, is as follows: EPEVTQTPSHQVTQMGQEVILRCVPISNHLYFYWYRQILGQKVEFLVSFYNNEISEKSEIFDDQFSVERPDGSNFTLKIRSTKLEDSAMYFCASSDSAGGQNIQYFGAGTRLSVL.

This clone occurred many times. Sequencing ends 3 residues short of the CDR3 end; the germline J gene provides the rest. This chain connects TRBV18 to TRBJ2-5; 12 nucleotides line up with TRBD2. Germline CDR1 KGHSH, CDR2 LQKENI. Trimming cost V 3 bases and J 4 bases; bases outside gene matches: 3. This CDR3 has 15 amino acids. The CDR3 bases that were read are TGTGCCAGCTCACCCTCGACTAGCGGGAGAGAGACC. It translates to CASSPSTSGRET. The full-length CDR3 reads as CASSPSTSGRETQYF.

This clone showed up many times. The read terminates 3 residues before the CDR3 end, so the remaining end is supplied by the germline J gene. This rearrangement joins TRBV7-8 to TRBJ2-3, with D perhaps being TRBD1 or TRBD2 (6 bases each). Germline CDR1 and CDR2: SGHVS and FQNEAQ. V was cut by 3 bases and J by 6 bases, with 10 bases left in between. This CDR3 comprises 13 residues. The CDR3 sequence is CASSFTGRDTQYF. The part of the CDR3 DNA that was read is TGTGCCAGCAGCTTTACAGGGAGGGATACG.

This clone was recorded at least ten times. The read terminates 3 residues ahead of where the CDR3 ends, so the germline J gene completes it. V gene TRBV20-1 combines with J gene TRBJ2-1; TRBD2 aligns across 11 bases. V trimming: 6 bases; J trimming: 0 bases; junction bases outside the gene matches: 13. The CDR3 is 18 residues long. Germline CDR1 DFQATT, CDR2 SNEGSKA (reference sequence). CDR3 DNA (partial): TGCAGTGCCAAATCCCCCCTAGCGGGAGGCAGCTCCTACAATGAG. As protein: CSAKSPLAGGSSYNE. The full CDR3 reads CSAKSPLAGGSSYNEQFF.

The table lists this clone with many counts. The CDR3 end lies 3 residues beyond the end of the read and is filled in from the germline J gene. The chain has TRBV5-5 and TRBJ2-1; D may correspond to TRBD1 or TRBD2 (5 bases each). The germline V gene encodes CDR1 SGHKS and CDR2 YYEKEE (reference sequence). Trimming stripped 1 base from V and 8 bases from J, with 13 bases between. The CDR3 has 14 amino acids. CDR3 amino acids: CASSLTRGRDEQFF. The CDR3 bases that were read are TGTGCCAGCAGCTTGACGAGGGGCAGGGATGAG.

This clone occurred a few times. The observed sequence ends 3 residues before the CDR3 terminus, with the missing tail filled in from the germline J gene. V and J are TRBV7-9 and TRBJ1-5; D gene unclear. Germline V lookup: CDR1 SEHNR, CDR2 FQNEAQ (reference sequence). Trimming cost V 8 bases and J 6 bases, with 11 bases left between them. This CDR3 region has 12 residues. The part of the CDR3 DNA that was read is TGTGCCAGCGCTCAGGAAAGTCAGCCC. Amino acid sequence: CASAQESQP. The full CDR3 protein is CASAQESQPQHF.

In this sample, this clone turned up many times. The CDR3 sequence: CASSGTGTPYEQYF. The CDR3 bases that were read are TGTGCCAGCAGCGGCACCGGGACTCCCTACGAG. The rearrangement joins TRBV9 to TRBJ2-7, with D perhaps TRBD2 (6 bases). The read is 3 residues too short to cover the CDR3 end, so that end is filled in from the germline J gene. Germline loops: CDR1 SGDLS, CDR2 YYNGEE. CDR3 size: 14 residues. The V end lost 3 bases, the J end lost 2 bases, and 12 bases lay between the germline ends.

Ten or more counts support this clone. The read ends 3 residues before the CDR3 terminus; that terminus is restored from the germline J gene. This rearrangement joins TRBV19 to TRBJ1-2, with 8 bases identical to TRBD1. CDR1 LNHDA and CDR2 SQIVND come from the germline V gene (reference sequence). V lost 5 bases and J lost 5; bases outside the gene matches: 10. CDR3 length equals 15 residues. Incomplete CDR3 DNA: TGTGCCAGTAGTCCAGGGTTCCGGGACAGGTATGGC. Encoded protein: CASSPGFRDRYG. The complete CDR3 protein is CASSPGFRDRYGYTF.

For this clone: Mismatch with germline at one junction end may stem from a read error. The DNA ends 3 residues before the CDR3 does, and the rest of the CDR3 is filled in from the germline J gene. This sample includes further DNA sequences coding for the same CDR3. V gene TRBV2 combines with J gene TRBJ1-3, with D maybe TRBD1 (6 bases). The CDR3 is 14 residues long. Germline CDR1 reads SNHLY; CDR2 reads FYNNEI. CDR3 sequence reads: CASKGGVGGNTIYF. Partial CDR3 DNA: TGTGCCAGCAAGGGGGGGGTAGGCGGAAACACA.

This clone was found a few times. The read stops 3 residues short of the end of the CDR3; the missing end is completed from the germline J gene. The genes are TRBV19 and TRBJ1-2, with D maybe TRBD1 (6 bases). Germline-derived CDR1 and CDR2 are LNHDA and SQIVND (reference sequence). V was pared by 0 bases and J by 5 bases, with 10 bases between. CDR3 length equals 14 residues. The CDR3 protein is CASSIDRRGYGYTF. Partial CDR3 DNA: TGTGCCAGTAGTATAGATCGCAGGGGTTATGGC.

At least ten counts were recorded for this clone. The read ends 3 residues before the CDR3 terminus; that terminus is restored from the germline J gene. The sample holds other DNA sequences that translate to the same CDR3. The V gene is TRBV23-1, the J gene TRBJ1-3; TRBD1 matches at 9 bases. TRBV23-1 is known as an ORF, though its function is uncertain. The V and J ends lost 3 bases and 2 bases, in that order; junction bases with no gene match: 5. The length of the CDR3 is 16 residues. The covered CDR3 bases are TGCGCCAGCAGTCAGCAACAGGGGGCTGCTGGAAACACC. Residues: CASSQQQGAAGNT. The whole CDR3 protein reads CASSQQQGAAGNTIYF.

This clone has a count of ten or more. The read terminates 3 residues ahead of where the CDR3 ends, so the germline J gene completes it. The genes are TRBV5-1 and TRBJ1-4; D gene ambiguous. The CDR3 runs 14 residues. Germline values: CDR1 SGHRS, CDR2 YFSETQ. With 0 bases removed from V and 4 bases from J, the gap between germline ends came to 7 bases. CDR3 in amino acids: CASSLDGNNEKLFF. CDR3 DNA, as far as it was read: TGCGCCAGCAGCTTGGACGGTAATAATGAAAAA.

In this sample, this clone turned up many times. With the read ending 3 residues before the CDR3 end, the germline J gene is used to fill in that end. The gene calls are TRBV7-6 and TRBJ2-6, with TRBD1 identical over 7 bases. Germline trimming cut 5 bases from V and 12 bases from J; bases unmatched to any gene: 7. The CDR3 runs to 13 residues. Germline CDR1 reads SGHVS; CDR2 reads FNYEAQ. CDR3 bases read: TGTGCCAGCAGCCTTGACAGGGAGAGCGTC. The encoded protein is CASSLDRESV. The full CDR3 sequence reads CASSLDRESVLTF.

There are many counts of this clone. The sequence runs out 3 residues before the end of the CDR3; the remainder is reconstructed from the germline J gene. V usage is TRBV5-1 and J usage is TRBJ2-7; TRBD2 matches at 11 bases. CDR1 SGHRS and CDR2 YFSETQ come from the germline V gene. With V trimmed by 0 bases and J by 5 bases, 7 bases remained unmatched. This CDR3 has 16 amino acids. The part of the CDR3 DNA that was read is TGCGCCAGCAGCTTGGGGGAACTAGCGGGAGTTAACGAG. It codes for CASSLGELAGVNE. In full, the CDR3 reads CASSLGELAGVNEQYF.

This clone was seen repeatedly, ten times or more. The read finishes 3 residues shy of the CDR3 end, and the germline J gene is used to complete it. The V call is TRBV20-1, the J call TRBJ2-7; possible D gene TRBD2, 5 bases. There are 14 residues in the CDR3. V was pared by 0 bases and J by 6 bases, with 15 bases between. Germline values: CDR1 DFQATT, CDR2 SNEGSKA (reference sequence). The chain's CDR3 is CSARDPRAGVEQYF. The covered CDR3 bases are TGCAGTGCTAGAGATCCGCGGGCCGGAGTCGAG.

This clone occurred a few times. The observed sequence ends 3 residues before the CDR3 terminus, with the missing tail filled in from the germline J gene. The gene calls are TRBV19 and TRBJ2-3, with 11 positions matching TRBD1. The CDR3 sequence is 14 residues long. Germline V gene lookup returns CDR1 LNHDA and CDR2 SQIVND (reference sequence). This CDR3 reads CASRTDRGPQPQYF. CDR3 DNA, as far as it was read: TGTGCCAGTAGGACGGACAGGGGGCCTCAGCCG.